This T cell receptor beta chain was observed in a study of identical twins. This CDR3 spans 13 amino acids. Trimming took 1 base from V and 3 from J, leaving 4 bases between them. Germline CDR1 reads SGHDN; CDR2 reads FVKESK. A universal primer site was created by template switching, with the cDNA bearing unique molecular identifiers. TCRdb redid the calling of the 5' RACE reads with MiXCR, one entry per CDR3 protein. Here the sample spans some 690,000 distinct CDR3 sequences, 21% being singletons. This sample also appeared in a second study, on T cells expressing NK-cell markers. According to that study: Underlying the TCR beta repertoires were sorted CD3+CD56+NKG2C+, CD3+CD56+NKG2C- and CD3+CD56-NKG2C+ T cells.

The rearrangement uses TRBV14 and TRBJ2-4; D ambiguous. The sequenced material came from PBMCs. This clonotype originated in a woman aged 18-29 years in good health. CDR3 nucleotides: TGTGCCAGCAGCCAAGTGGGCAAAAACATTCAGTACTTC. Its translation is CASSQVGKNIQYF.